Presented here are 27 T cell receptor beta chains from one specimen sequenced in a study of CD8 T cells in ankylosing spondylitis. A single record per CDR3 protein comes from TCRdb applying MiXCR to the 5' RACE reads. The sample contains about 240,000 distinct CDR3 sequences, approximately 9% of which appear only once. Material for sequencing was blood, either unsorted or a sorted T cell fraction (not recorded which). The receptor source for this set is a male donor with ankylosing spondylitis or in good health (not recorded which).

J is TRBJ1-5 and V is TRBV6-2 or TRBV6-3, with a possible D match to TRBD1 (6 bases). V shed 0 bases and J shed 7 bases, with 10 bases lying between them. Looked up from germline, CDR1 is MNHEY and CDR2 is SVGEGT. The CDR3 sequence is 14 residues long. CDR3 nucleotide sequence: TGTGCCAGCAGTTACTCAGGGACACGCCAGCCCCAGCATTTT. Translation gives CASSYSGTRQPQHF.

This sequence joins TRBV3-1 and TRBJ2-7; D may correspond to TRBD1 or TRBD2 (5 bases each). Trimming took 1 base from V and 12 from J, leaving 19 bases between them. CDR1 is LGHDT, CDR2 YNNKEL, per germline (reference sequence). The CDR3 runs 14 residues. Written as DNA, the CDR3 is TGTGCCAGCAGCCAAGTTGGGGACGCCCAAAAGCTGTACTTC. This codes for CASSQVGDAQKLYF.

This clonotype was counted ten times or more. The rearrangement joins TRBV5-1 to TRBJ2-1, with D maybe TRBD2 (6 bases). V dropped 3 bases and J dropped 7 bases, with 14 bases sitting between them. CDR3 length: 14 residues. Per the germline V gene, CDR1 is SGHRS and CDR2 is YFSETQ. Here the CDR3 reads CASSYPGVINEQFF. CDR3 DNA sequence: TGCGCCAGCAGCTACCCGGGGGTCATAAATGAGCAGTTCTTC.

Ten or more counts support this clonotype. This rearrangement joins TRBV5-6 to TRBJ1-1; maybe TRBD1 (5 bases). Trimming took 5 bases from V and 7 from J, leaving 21 bases between them. The germline gives CDR1 SGHDT, CDR2 YYEEEE. The CDR3 loop spans 15 amino acids. CDR3: CASRLAGGDGYEAFF. The CDR3, as DNA: TGTGCCAGCAGGCTCGCGGGGGGAGACGGGTATGAAGCTTTCTTT. Using reference TRBV5-6 and TRBJ1-1 for the parts outside the CDR3, the full variable domain is DAGVTQSPTHLIKTRGQQVTLRCSPKSGHDTVSWYQQALGQGPQFIFQYYEEEERQRGNFPDRFSGHQFPNYSSELNVNALLLGDSALYLCASRLAGGDGYEAFFGQGTRLTVV.

This clonotype was found many times. The chain employs TRBV20-1 and TRBJ2-3; D not certain. This CDR3 is built from 12 residues. Per the germline V gene, CDR1 is DFQATT and CDR2 is SNEGSKA (reference sequence). The V end was cut by 0 bases, the J end by 6 bases, with 7 bases between. In nucleotides, the CDR3 is TGCAGTGCTAGAGAAGGGTCCGATACGCAGTATTTT. It translates to CSAREGSDTQYF.

The V gene is TRBV7-6, the J gene TRBJ2-2; D possibly corresponds to TRBD2 (6 bases). With 1 base removed from V and 6 bases from J, the gap between germline ends came to 15 bases. This CDR3 region has 16 residues. Germline CDR1 is SGHVS and CDR2 is FNYEAQ. DNA of the CDR3: TGTGCCAGCAGCTTAGGAACCAGGGAGGTAGCCGGGGAGCTGTTTTTT. It codes for CASSLGTREVAGELFF.

This clonotype was seen many times. The chain links TRBV20-1 to TRBJ2-1; TRBD2 agrees at 9 bases. Germline CDR1 reads DFQATT; CDR2 reads SNEGSKA (reference sequence). The CDR3 runs to 15 residues. With V trimmed by 5 bases and J by 6 bases, 11 bases remained unmatched. As DNA, the CDR3 is TGCAGTGCTTCTATTCTAGCGGGATGGGGCAATGAGCAGTTCTTC. Encoded protein: CSASILAGWGNEQFF.

A word on this clonotype: A much more abundant neighbour one base away suggests this may be a read error. V usage is TRBV7-9 and J usage is TRBJ1-1, with unresolved D. Between the trimmed V and J ends, which lost 2 bases and 11 bases, there was a span of 15 bases. CDR1 and CDR2 from the germline V gene are SEHNR and FQNEAQ (reference sequence). This CDR3 is built from 13 residues. CDR3 amino acids: CASSLREKGEAFF. The DNA of the CDR3 is TGTGCCAGCAGCTTAAGAGAGAAGGGAGAGGCTTTCTTT.

This clonotype was picked up a small number of times. The genes are TRBV7-6 and TRBJ2-2, with D hard to call. The CDR3 consists of 16 residues. V was pared by 6 bases and J by 0 bases, with 14 bases between. Germline CDR1 reads SGHVS; CDR2 reads FNYEAQ. DNA for the CDR3: TGTGCCAGCAGTCTACGCGGTGAGGCGAACACCGGGGAGCTGTTTTTT. It specifies CASSLRGEANTGELFF.

This clonotype has a count of ten or more. The chain carries TRBV7-9 and TRBJ1-6, with 8 positions matching TRBD1. Germline V gene sequence: CDR1 SEHNR, CDR2 FQNEAQ (reference sequence). V shed 4 bases and J 7 bases; nucleotides not matched to a gene: 6. The CDR3 is 15 amino acids. This CDR3 is CASSSGQGLNSPLHF. CDR3 in DNA: TGTGCCAGCAGCTCCGGACAGGGTCTGAATTCACCCCTCCACTTT.

This clonotype has ten or more counts. This chain links TRBV20-1 with TRBJ2-2; TRBD2 matches 8 bases. The CDR3 length is 14 residues. From germline, CDR1 is DFQATT and CDR2 SNEGSKA (reference sequence). Germline trimming cut 6 bases from V and 3 bases from J; bases unmatched to any gene: 6. The chain's CDR3 is CSAPGTRYTGELFF. CDR3 nucleotide sequence: TGCAGTGCCCCCGGGACTAGGTACACCGGGGAGCTGTTTTTT.

This clonotype occurred many times. The chain joins TRBV5-6 to TRBJ2-7; TRBD1 aligns across 9 bases. The CDR3 runs to 14 residues. The V gene's germline CDR1 is SGHDT and CDR2 YYEEEE. The V segment lost 4 bases and the J segment 5 bases; nucleotides outside the gene matches: 7. In nucleotides, the CDR3 is TGTGCCAGCAGCCCTGGGACAGGGTTCCACGAGCAGTACTTC. It translates to CASSPGTGFHEQYF.

This clonotype was recorded at least ten times. The chain couples TRBV5-1 to TRBJ2-3; 7 nucleotides match TRBD1. The CDR3 runs to 14 residues. The V gene's germline CDR1 is SGHRS and CDR2 YFSETQ. Unmatched junction bases numbered 3, after V lost 3 bases and J lost 2 bases. This chain's CDR3 is CASSSGQNTDTQYF. CDR3 DNA sequence: TGCGCCAGCAGCTCGGGACAGAACACAGATACGCAGTATTTT.

This clonotype was picked up many times. The V gene is TRBV12-3 or TRBV12-4, the J gene TRBJ1-5; 11 bases fit TRBD1. The CDR3 runs to 15 residues. J gave up 10 bases and V 1 base, and 6 bases lay outside the gene matches. The CDR3 loop reads CASSLGDRGAEPQHF. The CDR3 region has the DNA TGTGCCAGCAGTTTAGGGGACAGGGGGGCGGAACCCCAGCATTTT.

This clonotype was seen at least ten times. The chain carries TRBV7-2 and TRBJ2-4, with D unclear. CDR1 and CDR2 from the germline V gene are SGHTA and FQGNSA. Trimming cost V 2 bases and J 2 bases, with 13 bases left between them. The CDR3 covers 16 residues. Here the CDR3 DNA reads TGTGCCAGCAGCTTATTGTCCGGTGGGACCAAAAACATTCAGTACTTC. It yields the protein CASSLLSGGTKNIQYF.

There are many counts of this clonotype. The rearrangement uses TRBV29-1 and TRBJ1-4; 9 bases are a match to TRBD1. Germline V gene data show CDR1 as SQVTM and CDR2 as ANQGSEA. V was clipped by 2 bases and J by 7 bases; unmatched bases: 5. The CDR3 totals 14 residues. The CDR3 nucleotides are TGCAGCGTTGAAAGTGGGACAGGGCGTGAAAAACTGTTTTTT. This sequence encodes CSVESGTGREKLFF.

This clonotype was counted ten times or more. V usage is TRBV20-1 and J usage is TRBJ2-1, with 8 bases fitting TRBD2. CDR1 DFQATT and CDR2 SNEGSKA come from the germline V gene (reference sequence). This CDR3 comprises 13 residues. Unmatched junction bases numbered 10, after V lost 6 bases and J lost 9 bases. CDR3 DNA sequence: TGCAGTGCCGCCGGGACTAGGAGGTCTGAGCAGTTCTTC. Translation: CSAAGTRRSEQFF.

This clonotype came up many times. This rearrangement joins TRBV5-1 to TRBJ2-5; D not resolved. Trimming removed 2 bases from V and 5 bases from J, with 16 bases in between. The germline V gene has CDR1 SGHRS and CDR2 YFSETQ. There are 15 residues in the CDR3. The CDR3 region is CASSFLGLGLETQYF. As DNA, the CDR3 is TGCGCCAGCAGCTTTCTGGGATTGGGCCTGGAGACCCAGTACTTC.

This clonotype showed up many times. The chain couples TRBV7-2 to TRBJ2-7, with 7 nucleotides matching TRBD1. The CDR3 spans 13 residues. Looked up from germline, CDR1 is SGHTA and CDR2 is FQGNSA. The junction had 3 bases not matched to a gene; V was cut back by 5 bases and J by 2 bases. The CDR3 protein is CASSADRAYEQYF. The DNA of the CDR3 is TGTGCCAGCAGCGCCGACAGGGCCTACGAGCAGTACTTC.

This clonotype was recorded a few times. The V and J genes are TRBV7-2 and TRBJ2-2; 8 bases match TRBD1. Germline V CDR1 and CDR2: SGHTA, FQGNSA. The CDR3 contains 17 residues. Germline trimming cut 9 bases from V and 0 bases from J; bases unmatched to any gene: 12. The chain's CDR3 is CARNAPGQGANTGELFF. In nucleotides, the CDR3 is TGTGCCAGAAACGCGCCAGGACAGGGAGCGAACACCGGGGAGCTGTTTTTT.

V usage is TRBV29-1 and J usage is TRBJ1-2, with 7 bases fitting TRBD1. With 6 bases clipped from V and 7 bases from J, the junction kept 5 bases outside the gene matches. The CDR3 length is 11 residues. Per the germline V gene, CDR1 is SQVTM and CDR2 is ANQGSEA. Here the CDR3 reads CSVGGQIGYTF. The CDR3 bases are TGCAGCGTGGGGGGACAGATTGGCTACACCTTC.

There are many counts of this clonotype. CDR3 bases: TGTGCCAGCAGTTATTCGACGGGACAGGCGAACACTGAAGCTTTCTTT. Translation: CASSYSTGQANTEAFF. The J gene is TRBJ1-1, the V gene TRBV6-9; TRBD1 aligns across 8 bases. The V segment lost 0 bases and the J segment 1 base; nucleotides outside the gene matches: 4. CDR3 length: 16 residues. The germline gives CDR1 MNHGY, CDR2 SVAAGI.

The gene calls are TRBV30 and TRBJ2-5, with D perhaps TRBD1 (6 bases). In germline, CDR1 is GTSNPN, CDR2 SVGIG (reference sequence). Trimming removed 4 bases at V and 2 bases at J, with 17 bases between. There are 15 residues in the CDR3. The CDR3 DNA is TGTGCCTGGACGGACAGCGGTTTAAGGCAAGAGACCCAGTACTTC. Amino acid sequence: CAWTDSGLRQETQYF.

V is TRBV7-9 and J is TRBJ1-5; the D is unclear. CDR3 size: 13 residues. The V end was cut by 5 bases, the J end by 5 bases, with 10 bases between. CDR1 and CDR2 (germline): SEHNR, FQNEAQ (reference sequence). CDR3 sequence (DNA): TGTGCCAGCAGCCTCGAACTCGATCAGCCCCAGCATTTT. It yields the protein CASSLELDQPQHF.

Remarks on this clonotype: Being one base from a much bigger clone, this may be a read error. J is TRBJ2-1 and V is TRBV11-1, with D maybe TRBD2 (5 bases). The CDR3 contains 17 residues. Germline loops: CDR1 SGHAT, CDR2 FQDESV (reference sequence). CDR3 region: CSSSLARVVVQNYEQFF. Written as DNA, the CDR3 is TGTTCCAGCAGCTTAGCGCGAGTAGTCGTACAGAACTATGAGCAGTTCTTC. Drawing the rest from reference TRBV11-1 and TRBJ2-1, the complete variable domain is EAEVAQSPRYKITEKSQAVAFWCDPISGHATLYWYRQILGQGPELLVQFQDESVVDDSQLPKDRFSAERLKGVDSTLKIQPAELGDSAMYLCSSSLARVVVQNYEQFFGPGTRLTVL.

This clonotype has a handful of counts. The gene calls are TRBV7-6 and TRBJ2-1, with 7 bases lining up with TRBD1. The V and J ends lost 6 bases and 2 bases, in that order; junction bases with no gene match: 7. The CDR3 sequence is 15 residues long. Germline V lookup: CDR1 SGHVS, CDR2 FNYEAQ. CDR3 sequence: CASRNSTGPYNEQFF. CDR3 DNA sequence: TGTGCCAGCAGGAACTCGACAGGGCCCTACAATGAGCAGTTCTTC.

In its sample, this clonotype was seen many times. The gene calls are TRBV6-4 and TRBJ2-1; 14 bases align to TRBD2. CDR1 MRHNA and CDR2 SNTAGT come from the germline V gene. The length of the CDR3 is 18 residues. V lost 5 bases to trimming and J lost 5 bases; unmatched junction nucleotides: 11. CDR3 bases: TGTGCCAGCAGTCGACTAGCGGGGGGGCAATCGACCCACAATGAGCAGTTCTTC. Protein: CASSRLAGGQSTHNEQFF.